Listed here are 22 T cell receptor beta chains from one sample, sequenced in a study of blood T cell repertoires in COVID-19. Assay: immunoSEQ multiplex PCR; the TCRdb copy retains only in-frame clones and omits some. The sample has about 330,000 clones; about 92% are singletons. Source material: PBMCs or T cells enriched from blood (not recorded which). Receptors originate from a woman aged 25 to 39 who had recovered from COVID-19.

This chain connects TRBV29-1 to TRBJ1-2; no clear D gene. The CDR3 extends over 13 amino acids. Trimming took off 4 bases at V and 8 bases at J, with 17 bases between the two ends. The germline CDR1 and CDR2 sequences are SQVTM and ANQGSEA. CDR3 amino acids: CSVVGGDQDGYTF. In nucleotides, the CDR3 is TGCAGCGTTGTTGGAGGAGATCAGGACGGCTACACCTTC.

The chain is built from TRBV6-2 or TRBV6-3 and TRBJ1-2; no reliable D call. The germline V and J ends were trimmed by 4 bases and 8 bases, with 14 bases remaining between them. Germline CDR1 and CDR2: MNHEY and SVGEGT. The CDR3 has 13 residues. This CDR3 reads CASSSPSRGGYTF. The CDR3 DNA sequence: TGTGCCAGCAGTTCCCCCAGCCGCGGGGGCTACACCTTC.

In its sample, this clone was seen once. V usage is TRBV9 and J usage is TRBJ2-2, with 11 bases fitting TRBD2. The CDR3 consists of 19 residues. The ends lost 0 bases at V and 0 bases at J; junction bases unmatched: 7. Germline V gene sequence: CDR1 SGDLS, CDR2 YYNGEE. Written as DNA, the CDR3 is TGTGCCAGCAGCGTAGGACTCACACTAGCGGGGGCGAACACCGGGGAGCTGTTTTTT. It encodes CASSVGLTLAGANTGELFF.

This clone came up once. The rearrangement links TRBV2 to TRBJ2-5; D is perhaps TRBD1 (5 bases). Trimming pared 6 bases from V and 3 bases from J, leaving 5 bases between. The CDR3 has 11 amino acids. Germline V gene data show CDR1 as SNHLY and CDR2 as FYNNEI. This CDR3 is CASSREETQYF. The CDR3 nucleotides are TGTGCCAGCAGCAGGGAAGAGACCCAGTACTTC.

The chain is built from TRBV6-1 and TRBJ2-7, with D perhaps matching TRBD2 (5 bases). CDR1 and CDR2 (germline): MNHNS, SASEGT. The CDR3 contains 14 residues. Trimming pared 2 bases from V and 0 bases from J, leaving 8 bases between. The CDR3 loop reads CASSESRGSYEQYF. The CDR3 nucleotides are TGTGCCAGCAGTGAATCCCGGGGCTCCTACGAGCAGTACTTC.

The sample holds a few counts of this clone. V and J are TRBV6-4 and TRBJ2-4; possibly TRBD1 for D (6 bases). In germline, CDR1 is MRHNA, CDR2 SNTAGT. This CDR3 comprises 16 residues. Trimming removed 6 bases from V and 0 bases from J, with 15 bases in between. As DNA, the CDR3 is TGTGCCAGCAGACACAGGGACGGACTAGCCAAAAACATTCAGTACTTC. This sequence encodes CASRHRDGLAKNIQYF.

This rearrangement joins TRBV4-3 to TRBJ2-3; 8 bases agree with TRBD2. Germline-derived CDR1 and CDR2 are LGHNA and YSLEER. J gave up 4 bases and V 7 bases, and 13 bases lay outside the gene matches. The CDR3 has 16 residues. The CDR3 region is CASKWRLAGYADTQYF. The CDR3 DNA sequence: TGCGCCAGCAAGTGGAGGCTAGCGGGTTATGCAGATACGCAGTATTTT.

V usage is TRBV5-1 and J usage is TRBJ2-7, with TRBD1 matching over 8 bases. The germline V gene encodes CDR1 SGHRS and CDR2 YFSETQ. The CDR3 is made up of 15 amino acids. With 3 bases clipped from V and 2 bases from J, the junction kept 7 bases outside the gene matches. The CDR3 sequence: CASSSTGGVPYEQYF. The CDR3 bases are TGCGCCAGCAGCTCAACAGGGGGAGTTCCCTACGAGCAGTACTTC.

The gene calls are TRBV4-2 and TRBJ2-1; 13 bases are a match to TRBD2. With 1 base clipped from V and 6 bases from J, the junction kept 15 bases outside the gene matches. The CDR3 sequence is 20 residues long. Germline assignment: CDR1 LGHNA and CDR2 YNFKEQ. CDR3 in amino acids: CASSQVTPGTSGVFSNEQFF. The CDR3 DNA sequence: TGTGCCAGCAGCCAAGTAACACCCGGGACTAGCGGGGTGTTCTCCAATGAGCAGTTCTTC.

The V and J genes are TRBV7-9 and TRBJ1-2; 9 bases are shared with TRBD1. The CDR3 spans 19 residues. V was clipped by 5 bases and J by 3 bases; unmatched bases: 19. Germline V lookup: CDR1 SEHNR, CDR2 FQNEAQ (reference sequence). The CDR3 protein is CASSPPRDRGTSLDYGYTF. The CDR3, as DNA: TGTGCCAGCAGCCCGCCCCGAGACAGGGGGACCTCCCTAGACTATGGCTACACCTTC.

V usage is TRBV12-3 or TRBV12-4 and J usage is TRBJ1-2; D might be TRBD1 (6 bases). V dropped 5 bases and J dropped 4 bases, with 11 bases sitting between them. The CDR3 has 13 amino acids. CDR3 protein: CASSTQGTYGYTF. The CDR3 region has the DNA TGTGCCAGCAGTACCCAGGGGACCTATGGCTACACCTTC.

The CDR3 region has the DNA TGTGCCAGCAGCTTGCCCGGGAGCGGGGAGGGCGAGCAGTTCTTC. Its translation: CASSLPGSGEGEQFF. The gene calls are TRBV7-9 and TRBJ2-1, with 7 positions matching TRBD2. The V and J ends lost 3 bases and 10 bases, in that order; junction bases with no gene match: 12. Germline CDR1 reads SEHNR; CDR2 reads FQNEAQ (reference sequence). The CDR3 is 15 amino acids.

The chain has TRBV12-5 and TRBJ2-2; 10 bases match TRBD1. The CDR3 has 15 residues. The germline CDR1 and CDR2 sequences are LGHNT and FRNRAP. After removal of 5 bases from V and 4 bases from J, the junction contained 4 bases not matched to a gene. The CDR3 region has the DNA TGTGCTAGTGGTAGGGGACAGGGGAGCACCGGGGAGCTGTTTTTT. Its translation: CASGRGQGSTGELFF.

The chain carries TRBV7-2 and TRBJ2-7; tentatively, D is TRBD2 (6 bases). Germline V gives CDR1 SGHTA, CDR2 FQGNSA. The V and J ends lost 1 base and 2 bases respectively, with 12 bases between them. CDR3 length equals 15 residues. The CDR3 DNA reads TGTGCCAGCAGCTTAGAAGGTGGGAGGACCTACGAGCAGTACTTC. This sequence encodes CASSLEGGRTYEQYF.

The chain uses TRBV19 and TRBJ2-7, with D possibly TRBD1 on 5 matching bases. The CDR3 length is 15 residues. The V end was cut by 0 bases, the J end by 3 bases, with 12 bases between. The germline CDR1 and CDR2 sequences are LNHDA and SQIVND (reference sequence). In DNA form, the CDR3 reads TGTGCCAGTAGTATAGATCTTGGGGCTCTCTACGAGCAGTACTTC. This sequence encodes CASSIDLGALYEQYF.

CDR3 region: CASSFQPITLLAGGKETQYF. In DNA, the CDR3 is TGCGCCAGCAGCTTCCAACCCATCACCCTACTAGCGGGAGGTAAAGAGACCCAGTACTTC. V usage is TRBV5-1 and J usage is TRBJ2-5; 12 positions match TRBD2. Germline loops: CDR1 SGHRS, CDR2 YFSETQ. The CDR3 consists of 20 residues. Trimming removed 2 bases from V and 3 bases from J; junction bases left unmatched: 17.

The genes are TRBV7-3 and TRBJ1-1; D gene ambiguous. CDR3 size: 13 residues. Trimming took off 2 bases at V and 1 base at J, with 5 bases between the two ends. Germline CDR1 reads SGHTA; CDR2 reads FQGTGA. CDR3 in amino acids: CASSLSRNTEAFF. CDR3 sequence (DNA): TGTGCCAGCAGCTTATCGAGGAACACTGAAGCTTTCTTT.

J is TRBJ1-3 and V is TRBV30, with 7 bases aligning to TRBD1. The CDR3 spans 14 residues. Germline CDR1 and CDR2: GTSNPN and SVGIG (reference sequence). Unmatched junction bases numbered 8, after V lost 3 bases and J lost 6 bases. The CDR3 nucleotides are TGTGCCTGGAGGCGGGACAGCTGGACAAACACCATATATTTT. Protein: CAWRRDSWTNTIYF.

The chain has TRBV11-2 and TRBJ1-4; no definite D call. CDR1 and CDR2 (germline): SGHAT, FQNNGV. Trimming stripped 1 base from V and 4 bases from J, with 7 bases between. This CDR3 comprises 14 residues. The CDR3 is CASSLASFNEKLFF. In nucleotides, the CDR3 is TGTGCCAGCAGCTTAGCTTCGTTTAATGAAAAACTGTTTTTT. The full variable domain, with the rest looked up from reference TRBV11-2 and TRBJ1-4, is EAGVAQSPRYKIIEKRQSVAFWCNPISGHATLYWYQQILGQGPKLLIQFQNNGVVDDSQLPKDRFSAERLKGVDSTLKIQPAKLEDSAVYLCASSLASFNEKLFFGSGTQLSVL.

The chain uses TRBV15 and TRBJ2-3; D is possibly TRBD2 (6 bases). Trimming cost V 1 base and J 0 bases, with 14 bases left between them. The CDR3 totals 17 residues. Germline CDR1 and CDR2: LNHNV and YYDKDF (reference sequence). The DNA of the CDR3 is TGTGCCACCAGCAGAGGGTGGCGGGACCCTAGCACAGATACGCAGTATTTT. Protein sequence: CATSRGWRDPSTDTQYF.

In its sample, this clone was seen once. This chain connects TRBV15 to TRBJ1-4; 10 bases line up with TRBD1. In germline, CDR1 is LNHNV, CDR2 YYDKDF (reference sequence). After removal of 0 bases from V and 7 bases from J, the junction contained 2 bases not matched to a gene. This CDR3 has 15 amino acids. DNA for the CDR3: TGTGCCACCAGCAGAGAGGACAGGGGGAGTGAAAAACTGTTTTTT. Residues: CATSREDRGSEKLFF.

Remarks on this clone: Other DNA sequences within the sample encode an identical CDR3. This chain's CDR3 is CASSSYRGPYEQYF. DNA of the CDR3: TGTGCCAGCAGTTCCTACAGGGGACCCTACGAGCAGTACTTC. J is TRBJ2-7 and V is TRBV6-5, with 7 bases aligning to TRBD1. Germline V CDR1 and CDR2: MNHEY, SVGAGI. This CDR3 comprises 14 residues. The V and J ends lost 4 bases and 2 bases, in that order; junction bases with no gene match: 5.